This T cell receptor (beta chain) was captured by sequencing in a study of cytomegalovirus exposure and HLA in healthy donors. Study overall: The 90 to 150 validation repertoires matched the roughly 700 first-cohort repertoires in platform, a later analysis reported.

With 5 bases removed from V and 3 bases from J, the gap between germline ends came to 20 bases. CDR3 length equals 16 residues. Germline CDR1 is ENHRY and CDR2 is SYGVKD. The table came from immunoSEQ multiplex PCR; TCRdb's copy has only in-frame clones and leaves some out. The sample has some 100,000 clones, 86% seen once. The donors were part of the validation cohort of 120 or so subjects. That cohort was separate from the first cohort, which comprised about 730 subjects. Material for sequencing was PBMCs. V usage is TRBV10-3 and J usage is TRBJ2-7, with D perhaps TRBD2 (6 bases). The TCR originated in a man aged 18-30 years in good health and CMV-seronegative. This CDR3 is CAISPAGGVGRYEQYF. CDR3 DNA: TGTGCCATCAGTCCCGCAGGAGGGGTAGGGCGCTACGAGCAGTACTTC.